The sequence of this T cell receptor (beta chain) was determined in a study of cytomegalovirus exposure and HLA in healthy donors (dated by TCRdb to 2016 to 2017). Turning to the overall study: In an earlier analysis of some 550 of the donors, 250 to 350 Gb of sequence data and some 100 million unique TCR beta sequences from about 190 million T cells were reported. An early release covering 550 to 700 HLA-typed donors comprised roughly 300 gigabases of sequencing data and around 80 million unique TCR sequences. All discovery cohort repertoires had been generated on a single sequencing platform. The genetic ancestry cluster associated with self-reported Caucasian donors included about four fifths of the roughly 390 genotyped donors. Alongside the repertoire data, information on donor age, sex, ethnicity and CMV serostatus was compiled. Because of strong linkage in the cohort, roughly five DR-DQ haplotypes were treated as single units for association and clustering. The number of typed donors differed by locus: about 620-640 for A, B, C, DRB1 and DQB1; about 520 for DQA1; some 610 for DPA1; and 450 to 480 for DPB1. Both class I and class II loci were covered by HLA typing, at four-digit resolution. The later analysis used no new phenotypic data to find candidate immune exposures, relying instead on TCR beta sequences and their occurrence across donors. In a later analysis, previously published TCR beta repertoires from 670 or so donors were re-analyzed and high-resolution HLA genotyping was added so that TCR occurrence patterns could be studied. To predict cytomegalovirus infection status, the study brought together high-throughput TCR immunosequencing, statistical association of individual TCRs with disease status, and machine learning. The study profiled the T cell repertoires of fewer than 850 subjects by immunosequencing and related them to cytomegalovirus serostatus. Across 398 genotyped donors of the cohort, an average of roughly 250,000 unique TCR beta nucleotide sequences per donor were sequenced, and approximately 17% of those sequences were non-productive. Besides the first cohort of approximately 670 subjects, a separate validation cohort made up of over a hundred different subjects was used. An earlier analysis of approximately 500 of the donors applied high-throughput TCR beta sequencing to assess whether each TCR beta V gene segment acted as functional or pseudogenic. The study aimed to test whether cataloging public T cell receptors could reveal signatures of past pathogen exposure. A later genetic analysis used genome-wide SNP genotypes for about three fifths of the 666 donors, treating that subset as a discovery cohort.

Libraries came from the immunoSEQ multiplex PCR assay. A mixture of 60 forward primers for TCR Vbeta segments and 13 reverse primers for TCR Jbeta segments was used in the multiplex PCR. Amplification of the CDR3 region of rearranged TCR beta genes was performed with a multiplex PCR assay on genomic DNA. Amplified TCR beta libraries were sequenced as 87-base-pair reads on the Illumina HiSeq System. The study's own analysis went as follows. A later analysis counted tens of millions of unique TCR beta chains across the 690 or so repertoires, and about 10 million of these chains were shared by at least two donors. Raw reads were error-corrected and collapsed into unique sequences by a nearest-neighbor algorithm in which closely related sequences were merged to remove PCR and sequencing errors. V, D and J gene segments were assigned by aligning CDR3 sequences to IMGT reference sequences. For a sequence to be retained, at least a six-nucleotide match to both a V gene segment and a J gene segment was required. A rearrangement was called productive if the CDR3 had no stop codons and remained in frame with V and J, and every other rearrangement was called non-productive. Following IMGT convention, CDR3 was defined as the stretch from the second conserved V-encoded cysteine up to the conserved J-encoded phenylalanine. The earlier analysis of some 580 of the donors excluded any sequence lacking an unambiguous match to a single V gene segment. An earlier analysis of fewer than 750 of the donors classified V segments as functional when productive rearrangements were above 56.7% and as segregating when the standard deviation between donors was above 5%. A statistical classification framework was developed to diagnose cytomegalovirus status using the catalog of TCR beta chain sequences. In a later analysis, TCR nucleotide sequences were compared against IMGT/GENE-DB human TR gene sequences so that V and J genes could be assigned. Using the TCRdist pipeline, a later analysis assigned CDR3 sequences along with most-parsimonious VDJ recombination scenarios. A later analysis defined each TCR beta chain by its CDR3 amino acid sequence plus V-gene family, and excluded reads lacking a unique V-gene family. A later analysis removed 592 highly shared, low-generation-probability nucleotide sequences to deal with suspected cross-contamination and a sequencing artifact. In a later analysis, a clonal expansion index for each public chain was calculated from normalized within-repertoire ranks of inferred template counts. In a later analysis, generation probabilities were computed with a VDJ recombination model fitted to out-of-frame rearrangements, and the resulting probabilities were checked against IGoR. In a later analysis, TCR-TCR, TCR-HLA and TCR-CMV co-occurrence was scored with hypergeometric tests, and a repertoire-size bias correction was applied to TCR pairs. A later analysis estimated false discovery rates by permuting HLA or CMV assignments 20 times. In a later analysis, co-occurring TCRs were grouped with DBSCAN, and TCRdist sequence similarity was added when clustering was performed within HLA-allele-positive subsets. For co-occurrence clustering, repertoires with fewer than 30,000 or more than 120,000 public chains were excluded, along with about five repertoires with anomalous nucleotide sharing. TCRdb re-hosts the immuneACCESS table, in-frame sequences only. Its copies lack some clones; in the studies checked, an unresolved V gene accounts for under half of them, and the cause for the rest is not known. The D gene and trimming were derived from the DNA, and the V and J assignments and clone size from that table. The table for this sample lists about 130,000 clones; about three quarters of them were counted only once. Over 1% of the sample is taken by the ten largest.

In total, roughly 670 healthy bone marrow donors made up the cohort. Cohort members were all nominally healthy when sampled, although unrecorded immune exposures were likely present. Of the roughly 720 cohort members, approximately 300 had positive CMV serostatus and roughly 330 had negative CMV serostatus, and CMV serostatus was not recorded for the donor. Each donor provided a peripheral blood sample, and peripheral blood mononuclear cells were used for TCR beta sequencing. The Qiagen DNeasy Blood Extraction Kit was used to extract genomic DNA from the blood cell samples. CDR1 and CDR2 are drawn from the germline V gene (reference sequence): LNHDA, SQIVND. The CDR3, from cysteine to phenylalanine, totals 13 residues. Only the CDR3 DNA stays, 39 bases, in frame from base 1. The table lists this clone with a few counts. Its antigen is unknown. Base qualities are missing; no much larger clone stands one base away.

General conclusions and limits of the study: In a later genetic analysis, fewer N-insertions in productive TCRs were reported among donors in an Asian-associated ancestry cluster than the roughly 700-donor mean. Linkage disequilibrium might explain the correlated functional status among segregating V segments, but an unknown experimental factor could not be ruled out. Three of the identified cytomegalovirus-associated TCR beta chains were confirmed in vitro to be specific for cytomegalovirus antigens. A further reported finding was that TCR beta sequences accurately predicted the HLA-A and HLA-B alleles for most subjects in the first cohort. In an earlier analysis of about 600 of the donors, most TCR beta V segments appeared in productive rearrangements about 87% or about 30% of the time, broadly matching IMGT annotations. In a later analysis, about 17,000 TCR beta sequences were associated with specific HLA alleles at a false discovery rate of 0.05. In a later analysis, the rate of TCR association differed among HLA loci, with DRB1 alleles having the most associated TCRs and HLA-C alleles having the fewest. Because HLA typing was missing for some donors at each locus, association tests included only the typed subset. The cohort was sequenced for TCR beta chains only, and without alpha or paired-chain data the features that could be detected were limited. A total of fewer than 200 TCR beta chains were listed by the study as associated with cytomegalovirus. Most CMV-associated TCR beta chains appeared to be HLA-restricted in a later analysis, and the HLA associations seemed to be driven largely by CMV exposure. Compared with equally common non-associated chains, HLA-associated TCR beta chains in a later analysis were more clonally expanded and had lower generation probabilities. Because counts were too low, roughly 16 rarely observed V segments, including chromosome 9 orphons, were excluded from the earlier analysis of 587 of the donors. V-gene and J-gene trimming of TCR beta chains was associated with a missense DCLRE1C variant in a later genetic analysis, and the association was replicated in an independent cohort. The classifier was reported to diagnose cytomegalovirus status with high specificity and sensitivity in both the original cohort and the validation cohort. Some IMGT-functional V segments, including TRBV6-2 and TRBV6-3, could not be told apart with the 87-base-pair reads, so those segments were excluded. Presence/absence analyses assumed roughly uniform sequencing depth across donors, an assumption that may not hold. It was suggested by the authors that the approach could potentially be generalized to other disease states and immunological phenotypes. Most TCR sequences were seen in very few donors, while some public TCRs were found in many individuals. The only immune exposure information available for the cohort was CMV serostatus. When HLA alleles, especially DR and DQ, strongly co-occurred, attributing TCR associations to individual alleles was difficult. According to a later analysis, parvovirus B19, influenza, CMV and Epstein-Barr virus appeared linked to several top co-occurrence clusters. A cluster of highly shared sequence variants was judged likely to represent a technical artifact of the sequencing pipeline.

The sequencing sample was made of PBMCs. The V and J segments used are TRBV19 and TRBJ1-2; the D segment cannot be called with confidence. The sequence was obtained from a human donor in good health. The DNA is as follows: TGTGCGTGCGGGGAGGTGAGTTCGAATGGCTACACCTTC. Translation gives CACGEVSSNGYTF.